This T cell receptor (beta chain) was documented in a study of lymphopenia after photon versus proton radiotherapy. Notes on the study in general: Under photons, naive T cells and diversity fell while effector/memory populations rose. Post-nadir diversity loss with photons came from oligoclonal expansion, particularly CD8+ Temra cells.

Measured with immunoSEQ multiplex PCR; TCRdb has only the in-frame clones, and not every one. The data contain 42,000 or so clones, about 85% of them singletons. This clone was seen a handful of times. Its target is unknown. The germline gives CDR1 SGHTA, CDR2 FQGNSA. The CDR3 is 15 amino acids. V was clipped by 5 bases and J by 3 bases, with 16 bases between them. The material was peripheral blood, obtained from a patient treated with proton-based radiotherapy. The sequence was collected from a woman in her 70s with pancreatic cancer. The chain has TRBV7-2 and TRBJ1-2; possible D gene TRBD1, 5 bases. CDR3 coding DNA: TGTGCCAGCAGCCCGCCGGAAGGGGAAGACTATGGCTACACCTTC. Its protein product is CASSPPEGEDYGYTF.